These 16 T cell receptor beta chains share one sample of origin, sequenced in a study of blood T cell repertoires in COVID-19. Method: immunoSEQ multiplex PCR; TCRdb's copy keeps in-frame clones and lacks some. The sample has about 220,000 clones, roughly 85% seen once; the top ten hold 2.4%. The sequenced sample consisted of peripheral blood. The receptors derive from a woman in her seventies with COVID-19, enrolled during active disease.

The chain recombines TRBV19 with TRBJ1-5; 9 bases are shared with TRBD1. The J segment lost 5 bases and the V segment lost 6 bases, leaving 11 bases of the junction unmatched. The CDR3 is 16 amino acids. CDR1 and CDR2 (germline): LNHDA, SQIVND (reference sequence). The CDR3 DNA follows: TGTGCCAGTAGACAGACTCGCCGGACAGGGGATCAGCCCCAGCATTTT. Protein sequence: CASRQTRRTGDQPQHF.

As to this clone: The junction departs from the called germline gene at one end, perhaps through a read error. The rearrangement joins TRBV29-1 to TRBJ2-5, with D possibly being TRBD2 (6 bases). There are 16 residues in the CDR3. The germline V gene encodes CDR1 SQVTM and CDR2 ANQGSEA. The DNA of the CDR3 is TGCAGCGTGGAAGGATGGGGTAGCGGACCTCAAGAGACCCAGTACTTC. Translation gives CSVEGWGSGPQETQYF.

The chain employs TRBV5-1 and TRBJ1-2; 7 bases fit TRBD1. This CDR3 comprises 15 residues. V dropped 4 bases and J dropped 4; count of bases not matched to a gene: 10. Per germline, CDR1 SGHRS and CDR2 YFSETQ. The CDR3 protein is CASSQEQGFAYGYTF. The CDR3 DNA sequence: TGCGCCAGCAGCCAAGAACAGGGGTTCGCCTATGGCTACACCTTC.

The V call is TRBV7-2, the J call TRBJ2-4, with D tentatively TRBD2 (5 bases). V was pared by 1 base and J by 1 base, with 8 bases between. CDR1 and CDR2 from the germline V gene are SGHTA and FQGNSA. The CDR3 is 15 amino acids. The CDR3 loop reads CASSLGGLAKNIQYF. In nucleotides, the CDR3 is TGTGCCAGCAGCTTAGGAGGGTTGGCCAAAAACATTCAGTACTTC.

This clone was observed at least ten times. J is TRBJ1-2 and V is TRBV19; weak D call: TRBD1 (6 bases). CDR3 length: 13 amino acids. Germline V gene sequence: CDR1 LNHDA, CDR2 SQIVND (reference sequence). V lost 9 bases, J lost 8 bases, and 19 bases lay in between. CDR3 bases: TGTGCCAGCCGGCCGGGGGGGGCTGAGGGCTACACCTTC. Amino acid sequence: CASRPGGAEGYTF.

The V and J genes are TRBV7-2 and TRBJ2-1; D gene uncertain. V lost 4 bases to trimming and J lost 0 bases, with 13 bases between them. Germline V gene data show CDR1 as SGHTA and CDR2 as FQGNSA. The CDR3 consists of 16 residues. The CDR3, as DNA: TGTGCCAGCAGCTATACGAGGTCCCTCTCCTACAATGAGCAGTTCTTC. This translates into CASSYTRSLSYNEQFF.

In this sample, this clone turned up once. The chain couples TRBV10-3 to TRBJ2-7, with D maybe TRBD2 (5 bases). Germline V gene data show CDR1 as ENHRY and CDR2 as SYGVKD. The CDR3 has 13 amino acids. The V end was cut by 4 bases, the J end by 1 base, with 8 bases between. The CDR3 loop reads CAISVGGSYEQYF. The CDR3 region has the DNA TGTGCCATCAGTGTTGGCGGGTCCTACGAGCAGTACTTC.

V gene TRBV19 combines with J gene TRBJ1-5, with TRBD1 identical over 11 bases. V was clipped by 5 bases and J by 3 bases; unmatched bases: 6. The CDR3 sequence is 16 residues long. Germline CDR1 is LNHDA and CDR2 is SQIVND (reference sequence). In DNA, the CDR3 is TGTGCCAGTAGTCCCGGACAGGGGGCCCCCAATCAGCCCCAGCATTTT. Protein product: CASSPGQGAPNQPQHF. Full variable domain (remainder filled in from reference TRBV19 and TRBJ1-5): DGGITQSPKYLFRKEGQNVTLSCEQNLNHDAMYWYRQDPGQGLRLIYYSQIVNDFQKGDIAEGYSVSREKKESFPLTVTSAQKNPTAFYLCASSPGQGAPNQPQHFGDGTRLSIL.

This chain connects TRBV19 to TRBJ1-1, with D unresolved. Germline-derived CDR1 and CDR2 are LNHDA and SQIVND (reference sequence). Trimming cost V 0 bases and J 4 bases, with 6 bases left between them. CDR3 length: 13 amino acids. CDR3 region: CASSIDRGTEAFF. The CDR3, as DNA: TGTGCCAGTAGTATAGATCGGGGCACTGAAGCTTTCTTT.

V is TRBV5-1 and J is TRBJ1-5; D unresolved. The germline V and J ends were trimmed by 0 bases and 3 bases, with 7 bases remaining between them. The CDR3 extends over 14 amino acids. Germline V gene sequence: CDR1 SGHRS, CDR2 YFSETQ. The CDR3 loop reads CASSLGQINQPQHF. CDR3 in DNA: TGCGCCAGCAGCTTGGGACAAATCAATCAGCCCCAGCATTTT.

The chain recombines TRBV6-6 with TRBJ2-2; TRBD1 matches at 7 bases. J was trimmed by 1 base and V by 8 bases; bases with no gene match: 4. This CDR3 comprises 14 residues. The V gene's germline CDR1 is MNHNY and CDR2 SVGAGI (reference sequence). The CDR3 reads CASGQVQNTGELFF. The CDR3 nucleotides read TGTGCCAGCGGACAGGTTCAGAACACCGGGGAGCTGTTTTTT.

The chain uses TRBV25-1 and TRBJ2-5; 10 nucleotides agree with TRBD1. This CDR3 has 15 residues. Trimming took 2 bases from V and 5 from J; bases not matched to a gene: 5. Germline-derived CDR1 and CDR2 are MGHDK and SYGVNS. DNA of the CDR3: TGTGCCAGCAGTGAAATTAAGGGACAGGGGGAGACCCAGTACTTC. Translated, it gives CASSEIKGQGETQYF.

The table lists this clone with a count of one. The V gene is TRBV29-1, the J gene TRBJ2-1, with 12 bases aligning to TRBD2. The CDR3 has 14 amino acids. Trimming cost V 6 bases and J 7 bases; bases outside gene matches: 7. Germline CDR1 and CDR2: SQVTM and ANQGSEA. CDR3 in DNA: TGCAGCGTCATCACTAGCGGGGGGAAGAATGAGCAGTTCTTC. Translating it yields CSVITSGGKNEQFF.

V gene TRBV6-5 combines with J gene TRBJ1-1; TRBD1 matches at 7 bases. This CDR3 comprises 15 residues. Trimming at V came to 6 bases and at J to 3 bases, leaving 10 bases not matched to a gene. CDR1 and CDR2 (germline): MNHEY, SVGAGI. DNA for the CDR3: TGTGCCAGCAGGGAGGCCACAGGGGAGGACACTGAAGCTTTCTTT. Its protein product is CASREATGEDTEAFF.

This chain connects TRBV6-1 to TRBJ2-1, with a tentative D call TRBD1 (5 bases). Germline V gene sequence: CDR1 MNHNS, CDR2 SASEGT. The V and J ends lost 4 bases and 0 bases respectively, with 13 bases between them. The CDR3 length is 16 residues. CDR3 DNA sequence: TGTGCCAGCAGTGCAATACAGGCGAGCTCCTACAATGAGCAGTTCTTC. Amino acids: CASSAIQASSYNEQFF.

The CDR3 bases are TGTGCCAGCAGCGCGACTAGCGGGAGGGCCTACAATGAGCAGTTCTTC. Translated: CASSATSGRAYNEQFF. The gene calls are TRBV11-2 and TRBJ2-1; 14 nucleotides match TRBD2. CDR3 length: 16 residues. Germline V gives CDR1 SGHAT, CDR2 FQNNGV. Trimming removed 5 bases from V and 2 bases from J; junction bases left unmatched: 2.